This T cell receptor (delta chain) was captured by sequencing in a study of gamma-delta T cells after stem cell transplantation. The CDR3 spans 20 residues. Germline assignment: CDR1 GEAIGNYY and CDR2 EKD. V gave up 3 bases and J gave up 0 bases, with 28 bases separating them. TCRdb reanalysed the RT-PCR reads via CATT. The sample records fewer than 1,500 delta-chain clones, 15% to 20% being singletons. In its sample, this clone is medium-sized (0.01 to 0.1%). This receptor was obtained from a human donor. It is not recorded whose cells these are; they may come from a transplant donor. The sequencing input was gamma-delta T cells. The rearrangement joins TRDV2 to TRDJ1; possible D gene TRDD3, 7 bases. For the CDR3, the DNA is TGTGCCTGTGACGAAATACTGGGGAATCAATCCCCTACGTACACCGATAAACTCATCTTT. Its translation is CACDEILGNQSPTYTDKLIF.